The text below deals with one TCR beta chain. The target antigen is unknown. This entry belongs to a study of regulatory T cells in long-lasting Graves disease. In building TCR beta libraries, iRepertoire HTBI primers were used together with Arm-PCR of CDR3 regions. TCRdb independently ran MiXCR on the multiplex PCR reads; one entry per CDR3 protein. Of roughly 490,000 distinct CDR3 sequences detected, about 22% appear once; the ten largest clones hold 13%. Time point reported: persistent/refractory GD, antithyroid drugs over 5 years with positive TRAb. Isolated PBMC RNA provided the starting material for the TCR library. V was pared by 3 bases and J by 6 bases, with 14 bases between. The germline V gene encodes CDR1 LGHDT and CDR2 YNNKEL (reference sequence). The CDR3 is 14 residues long. Findings of the study overall: Persistent disease showed a preference for TRBV28, TRBJ1-2 and TRBJ2-5. With a small sample size, accuracy may have been reduced.

Here the sequenced sample was peripheral blood mononuclear cells (PBMCs), taken when the disease was refractory, from a patient treated with antithyroid drugs. The sequence was obtained from a female donor with Graves disease. The chain combines TRBV3-1 with TRBJ1-2; D is unresolved. CDR3 coding DNA: TGTGCCAGCAGCCAGGGCAGCTATTCGAATGGCTACACCTTC. Protein: CASSQGSYSNGYTF.